This TCR beta chain is from a study of T-cell reconstitution after alpha-beta-depleted transplantation in children. As regards this clonotype: Its antigen is as yet unknown.

Unique molecular identifiers were incorporated during preparation of the TCRbeta library. TCRdb processed the PCR reads anew with MiXCR; each CDR3 protein has one entry. The sample lists fewer than 550,000 distinct CDR3 sequences, more than 9.5% occurring once. Regarding the study as a whole: T-cell counts and diversity were attributed mostly to newly produced T cells one year after transplant. Two months or so post-transplant, alpha-beta T cells reportedly derived from several hundred expanded graft clones. In some patients, recipient T cells and intrathymic progenitors surviving conditioning explained high day-60 diversity.

Per germline, CDR1 KGHDR and CDR2 SFDVKD. The CDR3 sequence is 16 residues long. J lost 7 bases, V lost 6 bases, and 12 bases had no gene match. The chain employs TRBV24-1 and TRBJ2-1, with TRBD1 identical over 9 bases. This receptor was identified in a female patient aged 2-9 years who had a stem cell transplant for aplastic anemia, so the T cells may come from the graft donor. The source material was PBMCs, mostly from graft donor cells, sampled 180 days after TCRalphabeta/CD19-depleted stem cell transplant. CDR3 nucleotides: TGTGCCACCAGTCTTGGGGGGACAGGGAGCGGGAATGAGCAGTTCTTC. This translates into CATSLGGTGSGNEQFF.